Below are 31 T cell receptor beta chains sequenced from a single sample in a study of T cells in Graves' hyperthyroidism and ophthalmopathy. Amplified regions were TCR beta CDR3 sequences from RNA transcripts. HTBI primers were the set used in a first-round RT-PCR of the TCR CDR3. Each CDR3 protein is one row after TCRdb ran MiXCR on the multiplex PCR reads. Of about 840,000 distinct CDR3 sequences in the sample, roughly 37% were seen once. The sample comprised blood. The receptors were gathered from a young man with Graves' hyperthyroidism.

A remark on this clonotype: One base away lies a much larger clone, so this may be a sequencing read error. This chain connects TRBV3-1 to TRBJ1-2; tentative D call: TRBD1 (6 bases). The CDR3 has 14 residues. Trimming shortened V by 1 base and J by 12 bases, and 18 bases separated the two germline ends. Germline V CDR1 and CDR2: LGHDT, YNNKEL (reference sequence). The CDR3 protein is CASSQGARGSGHTF. CDR3 coding DNA: TGTGCCAGCAGCCAAGGCGCGAGGGGGTCGGGCCACACCTTC.

This chain connects TRBV29-1 to TRBJ2-5, with D unresolved. The germline CDR1 and CDR2 sequences are SQVTM and ANQGSEA. CDR3 length: 10 residues. V was clipped by 6 bases and J by 5 bases, with 7 bases between them. The DNA of the CDR3 is TGCAGCGTAGCTGACGAGACCCAGTACTTC. Amino acid sequence: CSVADETQYF. Supplemented by reference TRBV29-1 and TRBJ2-5, the full variable domain reads SAVISQKPSRDICQRGTSLTIQCQVDSQVTMMFWYRQQPGQSLTLIATANQGSEATYESGFVIDKFPISRPNLTFSTLTVSNMSPEDSSIYLCSVADETQYFGPGTRLLVL.

This clonotype was counted between two and nine times. The V call is TRBV20-1, the J call TRBJ2-5; TRBD1 matches at 8 bases. J was trimmed by 6 bases and V by 1 base; bases with no gene match: 4. The germline V gene has CDR1 DFQATT and CDR2 SNEGSKA (reference sequence). This CDR3 has 13 residues. Written as DNA, the CDR3 is TGCAGTGCTAGAGTTAGACAGGGGAAGACCCAGTACTTC. Residues: CSARVRQGKTQYF.

The chain couples TRBV12-3 or TRBV12-4 to TRBJ2-7; D possibly uses TRBD1 or TRBD2 (5 bases each). V lost 7 bases and J 5 bases, leaving 21 bases between the germline ends. The CDR3 runs to 15 residues. For the CDR3, the DNA is TGTGCCAGCAAGAGGGCTGGGCCAGGGAATAACGAGCAGTACTTC. It is translated as CASKRAGPGNNEQYF.

The table lists this clonotype with a few counts. The chain carries TRBV7-2 and TRBJ1-6; D is undetermined. CDR1 and CDR2 (germline): SGHTA, FQGNSA. The CDR3 loop spans 15 amino acids. V lost 5 bases, J lost 7 bases, and 15 bases lay in between. The CDR3 region is CASSVQPFANSPLHF. The CDR3 DNA sequence: TGTGCCAGCAGCGTCCAGCCATTCGCCAATTCACCCCTCCACTTT.

This clonotype was counted at least ten times. The chain links TRBV25-1 to TRBJ2-5, with 8 bases aligning to TRBD2. Germline lookup yields CDR1 MGHDK and CDR2 SYGVNS. Germline trimming cut 3 bases from V and 2 bases from J; bases unmatched to any gene: 11. The CDR3 runs to 17 residues. CDR3 sequence reads: CASSEDLVAGIQETQYF. CDR3 nucleotides: TGTGCCAGCAGTGAGGATTTAGTAGCGGGGATACAAGAGACCCAGTACTTC. The full variable domain, its missing parts supplied by reference TRBV25-1 and TRBJ2-5, is EADIYQTPRYLVIGTGKKITLECSQTMGHDKMYWYQQDPGMELHLIHYSYGVNSTEKGDLSSESTVSRIRTEHFPLTLESARPSHTSQYLCASSEDLVAGIQETQYFGPGTRLLVL.

The chain combines TRBV2 with TRBJ1-2; the D gene is possibly TRBD1 (6 bases). The CDR3 has 11 residues. The V end lost 7 bases, the J end lost 12 bases, and 15 bases lay between the germline ends. Per the germline V gene, CDR1 is SNHLY and CDR2 is FYNNEI. The CDR3 sequence: CASMEVGGHTF. The DNA for the CDR3 is TGTGCCAGCATGGAGGTGGGGGGCCACACCTTC.

The chain couples TRBV15 to TRBJ2-7; 7 bases fit TRBD1. The germline gives CDR1 LNHNV, CDR2 YYDKDF (reference sequence). This CDR3 is built from 14 residues. J gave up 2 bases and V 10 bases, and 11 bases lay outside the gene matches. The CDR3 sequence is CASTQGVYPYEQYF. The CDR3 nucleotides read TGTGCCAGCACTCAGGGGGTGTACCCCTACGAGCAGTACTTC.

The V call is TRBV5-1, the J call TRBJ1-1; D unclear. CDR1 is SGHRS, CDR2 YFSETQ, per germline. This CDR3 has 13 residues. Between the trimmed V and J ends, which lost 0 bases and 4 bases, there was a span of 7 bases. The CDR3 DNA is TGCGCCAGCAGCTTGGATCAGTTCACTGAAGCTTTCTTT. Protein sequence: CASSLDQFTEAFF.

This clonotype was counted ten times or more. The rearrangement uses TRBV7-8 and TRBJ1-5, with D unclear. The CDR3 loop spans 14 amino acids. V lost 2 bases, J lost 3 bases, and 8 bases lay in between. The germline CDR1 and CDR2 sequences are SGHVS and FQNEAQ. The CDR3, as DNA: TGTGCCAGCAGCTTATGGGCGGCCAATCAGCCCCAGCATTTT. This gives the protein CASSLWAANQPQHF.

Ten or more counts support this clonotype. The chain couples TRBV29-1 to TRBJ2-7; D may be TRBD1 or TRBD2 (5 bases each). Trimming stripped 7 bases from V and 1 base from J, with 14 bases between. In germline, CDR1 is SQVTM, CDR2 ANQGSEA. The CDR3 extends over 13 amino acids. CDR3: CSALRDESYEQYF. For the CDR3, the DNA is TGCAGCGCACTACGGGACGAATCCTACGAGCAGTACTTC.

This clonotype was seen repeatedly, ten times or more. The chain has TRBV6-6 and TRBJ1-1; D remains ambiguous. This CDR3 is built from 11 residues. V lost 6 bases to trimming and J lost 4 bases, with 6 bases between them. Germline V gene lookup returns CDR1 MNHNY and CDR2 SVGAGI (reference sequence). In DNA form, the CDR3 reads TGTGCCAGCAGCTATCCCACTGAAGCTTTCTTT. Protein product: CASSYPTEAFF.

This chain links TRBV2 with TRBJ1-4; tentative D call: TRBD1 (6 bases). V was trimmed by 5 bases and J by 8 bases, leaving 21 bases between them. CDR1 SNHLY and CDR2 FYNNEI come from the germline V gene. CDR3 length: 16 residues. Written as DNA, the CDR3 is TGTGCCAGCAGTCCCCTAGCGGGGGGCGTAGGCGAAAAACTGTTTTTT. Protein sequence: CASSPLAGGVGEKLFF.

The V call is TRBV29-1, the J call TRBJ1-3; tentative D call: TRBD1 (6 bases). The ends were cut back, 6 bases at V and 4 bases at J, with 16 bases in the middle. The CDR3 is made up of 14 amino acids. CDR1 and CDR2 from the germline V gene are SQVTM and ANQGSEA. CDR3 DNA: TGCAGCGTGGACCCTAAGGGGGGAGGAAACACCATATATTTT. The encoded protein is CSVDPKGGGNTIYF.

The rearrangement links TRBV29-1 to TRBJ2-7; a possible D gene is TRBD1 (6 bases). Trimming took 8 bases from V and 3 from J, leaving 14 bases between them. Per germline, CDR1 SQVTM and CDR2 ANQGSEA. The CDR3 loop spans 12 amino acids. CDR3 loop: CSSSGDLYEQYF. CDR3 DNA: TGCAGCTCCTCAGGGGACCTCTACGAGCAGTACTTC.

The gene calls are TRBV20-1 and TRBJ1-1; D call uncertain. Germline V CDR1 and CDR2: DFQATT, SNEGSKA (reference sequence). V dropped 3 bases and J dropped 5 bases, with 13 bases sitting between them. The CDR3 covers 13 residues. DNA for the CDR3: TGCAGTGCTAGTAGTCACTCTGGGACTGAAGCTTTCTTT. This translates into CSASSHSGTEAFF.

This clonotype occurred many times. V usage is TRBV25-1 and J usage is TRBJ1-1; D is unclear. The germline V gene encodes CDR1 MGHDK and CDR2 SYGVNS. V was clipped by 2 bases and J by 10 bases, with 20 bases between them. This CDR3 is 15 amino acids long. The CDR3 spells CASSETGGGRSGAFF. The DNA for the CDR3 is TGTGCCAGCAGTGAAACGGGCGGTGGAAGGTCGGGAGCTTTCTTT.

There are many counts of this clonotype. The chain recombines TRBV5-1 with TRBJ1-6; possibly TRBD1 for D (5 bases). CDR1 and CDR2 (germline): SGHRS, YFSETQ. Between the trimmed V and J ends, which lost 0 bases and 7 bases, there was a span of 11 bases. The CDR3 spans 15 residues. The CDR3 nucleotides are TGCGCCAGCAGCTTGGCCGGGGCAGAGAATTCACCCCTCCACTTT. This sequence encodes CASSLAGAENSPLHF. Full variable domain (rest looked up from reference TRBV5-1 and TRBJ1-6): KAGVTQTPRYLIKTRGQQVTLSCSPISGHRSVSWYQQTPGQGLQFLFEYFSETQRNKGNFPGRFSGRQFSNSRSEMNVSTLELGDSALYLCASSLAGAENSPLHFGNGTRLTVT.

This clonotype was recorded at least ten times. The V gene is TRBV13, the J gene TRBJ1-2, with a weak D call TRBD1 (5 bases). Germline CDR1 and CDR2: PRHDT and FYEKMQ (reference sequence). Between the trimmed V and J ends, which lost 1 base and 4 bases, there was a span of 13 bases. The CDR3 totals 15 residues. The CDR3 DNA reads TGTGCCAGCAGCTTAGAAGGGGCCTGGGGCTATGGCTACACCTTC. Its translation is CASSLEGAWGYGYTF.

The V and J genes are TRBV7-8 and TRBJ1-3; D might be TRBD1 (5 bases). CDR1 is SGHVS and CDR2 is FQNEAQ in the germline V gene. The CDR3 is 12 amino acids. Trimming took 5 bases from V and 7 from J, leaving 9 bases between them. Here the CDR3 DNA reads TGTGCCAGCAGCGCAGACAGTAACACCATATATTTT. Translating gives CASSADSNTIYF. Complete variable domain (other parts from reference TRBV7-8 and TRBJ1-3): GAGVSQSPRYKVAKRGQDVALRCDPISGHVSLFWYQQALGQGPEFLTYFQNEAQLDKSGLPSDRFFAERPEGSVSTLKIQRTQQEDSAVYLCASSADSNTIYFGEGSWLTVV.

This clonotype was seen repeatedly, ten times or more. This rearrangement joins TRBV29-1 to TRBJ2-7; weak D call: TRBD2 (5 bases). Germline values: CDR1 SQVTM, CDR2 ANQGSEA. CDR3 length: 13 residues. V lost 4 bases and J lost 2, with 12 bases in between. The CDR3 reads CSVGEGNPYEQYF. Here the CDR3 DNA reads TGCAGCGTTGGAGAGGGTAATCCCTACGAGCAGTACTTC.

V is TRBV12-3 or TRBV12-4 and J is TRBJ2-7, with 8 bases that match TRBD2. The CDR3 spans 13 residues. V was pared by 5 bases and J by 5 bases, with 5 bases of the junction left unmatched. CDR3 residues: CASSHSGMNEQYF. The CDR3 DNA sequence: TGTGCCAGCAGTCATAGCGGGATGAACGAGCAGTACTTC.

V gene TRBV7-9 combines with J gene TRBJ2-5; 12 nucleotides match TRBD1. Trimming at V came to 5 bases and at J to 5 bases, leaving 12 bases not matched to a gene. CDR1 and CDR2 (germline): SEHNR, FQNEAQ (reference sequence). The CDR3 is made up of 17 amino acids. This CDR3 is CASSGKTGTGGRETQYF. CDR3 in DNA: TGTGCCAGCAGCGGGAAAACCGGGACAGGGGGCAGGGAGACCCAGTACTTC. Filled out from reference TRBV7-9 and TRBJ2-5, the complete variable domain reads DTGVSQNPRHKITKRGQNVTFRCDPISEHNRLYWYRQTLGQGPEFLTYFQNEAQLEKSRLLSDRFSAERPKGSFSTLEIQRTEQGDSAMYLCASSGKTGTGGRETQYFGPGTRLLVL.

The sample holds a few counts of this clonotype. V and J are TRBV5-6 and TRBJ2-5, with 12 bases that match TRBD1. Germline V lookup: CDR1 SGHDT, CDR2 YYEEEE. V lost 5 bases to trimming and J lost 4 bases; unmatched junction nucleotides: 9. This CDR3 has 16 residues. The CDR3 protein is CASSEVRDRGRETQYF. The CDR3 bases are TGTGCCAGCAGTGAAGTCCGGGACAGGGGGCGAGAGACCCAGTACTTC.

The chain recombines TRBV6-5 with TRBJ1-3, with D possibly being TRBD1 (6 bases). CDR3 length: 14 amino acids. Germline values: CDR1 MNHEY, CDR2 SVGAGI. Deletions cut 5 bases from V and 3 bases from J, with 11 bases between. The CDR3 loop reads CASSPQGIGNTIYF. The CDR3 DNA reads TGTGCCAGCAGTCCACAGGGTATTGGAAACACCATATATTTT.

This clonotype was seen many times. The chain links TRBV5-1 to TRBJ1-1; maybe TRBD1 (5 bases). Trimming shortened V by 2 bases and J by 0 bases, and 8 bases separated the two germline ends. The germline V gene encodes CDR1 SGHRS and CDR2 YFSETQ. The CDR3 consists of 14 residues. As DNA, the CDR3 is TGCGCCAGCAGCTTTGGACACGTGAACACTGAAGCTTTCTTT. As protein: CASSFGHVNTEAFF. The complete variable domain, with remaining parts taken from reference TRBV5-1 and TRBJ1-1, reads KAGVTQTPRYLIKTRGQQVTLSCSPISGHRSVSWYQQTPGQGLQFLFEYFSETQRNKGNFPGRFSGRQFSNSRSEMNVSTLELGDSALYLCASSFGHVNTEAFFGQGTRLTVV.

This clonotype was observed a few times. The chain combines TRBV2 with TRBJ2-2; D perhaps matches TRBD1 (6 bases). Trimming shortened V by 7 bases and J by 5 bases, and 11 bases separated the two germline ends. The CDR3 is made up of 13 amino acids. The germline V gene has CDR1 SNHLY and CDR2 FYNNEI. The DNA for the CDR3 is TGTGCCAGCAAAAGGACAGCGACCGGGGAGCTGTTTTTT. This sequence encodes CASKRTATGELFF.

This clonotype was recorded at least ten times. At one end the junction does not follow the germline gene, possibly because of a read error. This sequence joins TRBV7-7 and TRBJ2-5; D unclear. This CDR3 is built from 15 residues. From germline, CDR1 is SSHAT and CDR2 FNYEAQ (reference sequence). In DNA form, the CDR3 reads TGTGCTAGCAGCTTAAGCTGGTCTGTGGGAGAGACCCAGTACTTC. This translates into CASSLSWSVGETQYF.

The rearrangement links TRBV5-6 to TRBJ2-7, with D unclear. This CDR3 contains 13 residues. The V end lost 0 bases, the J end lost 5 bases, and 9 bases lay between the germline ends. Per the germline V gene, CDR1 is SGHDT and CDR2 is YYEEEE. CDR3 bases: TGTGCCAGCAGCTTGGCCCCCGAGAACGAGCAGTACTTC. Its translation: CASSLAPENEQYF.

The genes are TRBV7-8 and TRBJ2-7; D may be TRBD2 (6 bases). V was cut by 2 bases and J by 3 bases, with 11 bases left in between. CDR3 length: 14 amino acids. Germline V gives CDR1 SGHVS, CDR2 FQNEAQ. The DNA of the CDR3 is TGTGCCAGCAGCTTAAAACTAGCCAGCTACGAGCAGTACTTC. This encodes CASSLKLASYEQYF.

This sequence joins TRBV29-1 and TRBJ2-5; D might be TRBD1 (6 bases). The germline V gene has CDR1 SQVTM and CDR2 ANQGSEA. CDR3 size: 12 residues. The V end was cut by 2 bases, the J end by 7 bases, with 11 bases between. Here the CDR3 DNA reads TGCAGCGTTGAATCAGGGGAAGGGACCCAGTACTTC. Translated, it gives CSVESGEGTQYF.